This T cell receptor (beta chain) comes out of a study of blood T cell repertoires in COVID-19. Authors' data handling: Amplification of reference gene primers provided the estimated nucleated cell counts. Clones were sequenced by immunoSEQ multiplex PCR, and TCRdb holds only the in-frame ones, with some missing. The V and J calls and clone size come from that table; D and trimming were worked out from the DNA. Among about 370,000 clones listed, more than 80% were seen once. This CDR3 comprises 14 residues. The V segment lost 3 bases and the J segment 13 bases; nucleotides outside the gene matches: 12. CDR1 is SGHDT, CDR2 YYEEEE, per germline.

V usage is TRBV5-6 and J usage is TRBJ1-3; 8 bases match TRBD1. The receptor's source is a man between 18 and 35 years old who had recovered from COVID-19. The sample was PBMCs or T cells enriched from blood (not recorded which). CDR3 region: CASSSTGVTDGIYF. The CDR3, as DNA: TGTGCCAGCAGCTCGACAGGGGTCACCGATGGGATATATTTT. Together with reference TRBV5-6 and TRBJ1-3, the CDR3 gives the full variable domain: DAGVTQSPTHLIKTRGQQVTLRCSPKSGHDTVSWYQQALGQGPQFIFQYYEEEERQRGNFPDRFSGHQFPNYSSELNVNALLLGDSALYLCASSSTGVTDGIYFGEGSWLTVV.